What follows is one T cell receptor beta chain and its context. This entry comes from a study of patients and donors after allogeneic stem cell transplantation. The CDR3 is made up of 12 amino acids. V lost 5 bases and J lost 3, with 4 bases in between. CDR1 and CDR2 from the germline V gene are SGHTA and FQGTGA. TCRdb processed the RT-PCR reads anew with MiXCR; each CDR3 protein has one entry. The table records about 150,000 distinct CDR3 sequences, 30% to 45% of them present only once. The TCR was taken from a human donor who was either an allogeneic HSCT recipient or a stem cell or donor lymphocyte infusion donor (not recorded which). It is not recorded whose cells these are; they may come from a transplant donor. The chain joins TRBV7-3 to TRBJ2-2; D gene uncertain. Sample: blood, either unsorted or a sorted T cell fraction (not recorded which). The CDR3 region is CASSPDTGELFF. The CDR3 DNA is TGTGCCAGCAGCCCAGACACCGGGGAGCTGTTTTTT.